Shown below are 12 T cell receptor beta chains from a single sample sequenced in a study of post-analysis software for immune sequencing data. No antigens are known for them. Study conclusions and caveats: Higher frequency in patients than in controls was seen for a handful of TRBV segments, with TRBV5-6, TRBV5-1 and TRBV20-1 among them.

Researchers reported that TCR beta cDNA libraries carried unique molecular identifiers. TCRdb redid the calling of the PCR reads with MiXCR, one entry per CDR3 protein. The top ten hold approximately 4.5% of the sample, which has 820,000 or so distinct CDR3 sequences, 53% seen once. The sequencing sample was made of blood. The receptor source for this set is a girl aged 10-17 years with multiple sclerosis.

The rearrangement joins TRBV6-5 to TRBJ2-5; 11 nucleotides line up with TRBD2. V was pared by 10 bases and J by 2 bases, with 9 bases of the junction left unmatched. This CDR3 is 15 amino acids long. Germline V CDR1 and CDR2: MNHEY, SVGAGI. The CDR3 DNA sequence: TGTGCCATTCGAAAGGGACTAGCGGAACAAGAGACCCAGTACTTC. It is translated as CAIRKGLAEQETQYF.

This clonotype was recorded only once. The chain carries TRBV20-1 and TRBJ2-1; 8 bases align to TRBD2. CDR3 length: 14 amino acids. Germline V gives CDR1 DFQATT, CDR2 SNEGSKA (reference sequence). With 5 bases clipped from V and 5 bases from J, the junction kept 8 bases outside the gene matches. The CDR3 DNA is TGCAGTGCTGCCGAGCGGGAGAGGCACAATGAGCAGTTCTTC. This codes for CSAAERERHNEQFF.

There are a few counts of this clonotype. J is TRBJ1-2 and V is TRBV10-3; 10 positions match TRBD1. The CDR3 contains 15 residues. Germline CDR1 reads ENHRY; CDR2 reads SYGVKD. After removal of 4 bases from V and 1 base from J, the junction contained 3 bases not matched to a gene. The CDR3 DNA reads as TGTGCCATCAGTGGGGACAGGGGTATTAACTATGGCTACACCTTC. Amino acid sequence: CAISGDRGINYGYTF.

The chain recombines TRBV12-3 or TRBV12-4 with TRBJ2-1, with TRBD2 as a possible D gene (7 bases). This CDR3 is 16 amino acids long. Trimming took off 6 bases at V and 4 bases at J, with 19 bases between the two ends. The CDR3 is CASSQVVGGGYNEQFF. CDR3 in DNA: TGTGCCAGCAGCCAGGTCGTAGGGGGGGGTTACAATGAGCAGTTCTTC.

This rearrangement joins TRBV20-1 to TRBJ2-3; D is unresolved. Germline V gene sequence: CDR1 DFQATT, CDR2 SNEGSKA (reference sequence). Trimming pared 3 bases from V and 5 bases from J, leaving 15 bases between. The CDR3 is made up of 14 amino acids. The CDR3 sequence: CSASYPLRVDTQYF. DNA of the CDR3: TGCAGTGCTAGTTATCCCCTAAGGGTAGATACGCAGTATTTT.

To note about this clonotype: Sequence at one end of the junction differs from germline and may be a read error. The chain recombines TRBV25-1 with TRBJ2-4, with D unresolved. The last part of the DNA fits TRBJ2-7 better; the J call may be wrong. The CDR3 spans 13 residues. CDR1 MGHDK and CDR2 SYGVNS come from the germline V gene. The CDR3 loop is CASSPENSYEQYF. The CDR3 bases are TGCGCCAGCAGCCCAGAGAACAGCTACGAGCAGTACTTC.

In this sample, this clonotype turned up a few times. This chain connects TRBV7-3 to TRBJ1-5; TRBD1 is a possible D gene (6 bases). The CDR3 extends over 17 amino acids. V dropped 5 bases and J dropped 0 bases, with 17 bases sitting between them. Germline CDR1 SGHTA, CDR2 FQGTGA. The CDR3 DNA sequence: TGTGCCAGCAGCACCCGGAACAGAGGGGGTAGCAATCAGCCCCAGCATTTT. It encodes CASSTRNRGGSNQPQHF.

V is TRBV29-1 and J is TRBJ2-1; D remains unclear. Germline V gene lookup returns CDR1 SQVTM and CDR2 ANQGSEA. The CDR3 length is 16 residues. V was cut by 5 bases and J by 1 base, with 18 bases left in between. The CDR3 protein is CSVQSSIRPSYNEQFF. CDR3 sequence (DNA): TGCAGCGTTCAGAGCTCGATCCGCCCGTCCTACAATGAGCAGTTCTTC.

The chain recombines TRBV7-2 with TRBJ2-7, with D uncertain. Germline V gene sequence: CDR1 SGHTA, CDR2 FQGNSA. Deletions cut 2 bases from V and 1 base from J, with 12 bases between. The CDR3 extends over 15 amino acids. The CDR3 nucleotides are TGTGCCAGCAGCTTAAGTGTGGCCGCATCCTACGAGCAGTACTTC. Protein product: CASSLSVAASYEQYF.

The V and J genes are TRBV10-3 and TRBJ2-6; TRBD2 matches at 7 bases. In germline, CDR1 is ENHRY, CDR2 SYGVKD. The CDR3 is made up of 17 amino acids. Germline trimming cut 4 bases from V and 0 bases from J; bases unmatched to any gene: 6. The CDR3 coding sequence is TGTGCCATCAGTGGCCTAGCGGAAGACTCTGGGGCCAACGTCCTGACTTTC. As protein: CAISGLAEDSGANVLTF.

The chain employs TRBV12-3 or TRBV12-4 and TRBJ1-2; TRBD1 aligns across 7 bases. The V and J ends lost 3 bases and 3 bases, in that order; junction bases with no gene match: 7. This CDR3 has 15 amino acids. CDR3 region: CASSFDFDRDYGYTF. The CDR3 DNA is TGTGCCAGCAGTTTCGATTTCGACAGGGACTATGGCTACACCTTC.

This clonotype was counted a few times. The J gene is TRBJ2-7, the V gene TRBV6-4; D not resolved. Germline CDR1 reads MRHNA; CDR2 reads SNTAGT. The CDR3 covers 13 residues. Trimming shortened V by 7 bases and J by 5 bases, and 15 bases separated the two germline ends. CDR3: CASILGPPNEQYF. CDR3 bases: TGTGCCAGCATCCTCGGTCCGCCTAACGAGCAGTACTTC.